This T cell receptor beta chain came from a study of blood T cells in healthy people across ages. V trimming: 4 bases; J trimming: 3 bases; junction bases outside the gene matches: 7. The germline V gene encodes CDR1 LGHDT and CDR2 YNNKEL (reference sequence). CDR3 size: 15 residues. With a J-beta primer mix and a sample-barcoded 5' primer, a second PCR ran about 7 to 11 cycles. TCRdb ran MiXCR on the 5' RACE reads and lists one entry per CDR3 protein. The sample has about 1.8 million distinct CDR3 sequences, about 50% seen once; the top ten hold more than 2%. What was sequenced was blood. This sequence joins TRBV3-1 and TRBJ2-7, with 9 nucleotides matching TRBD1. The receptor was isolated from a woman in her forties in good health. CDR3 protein: CASSLRGQGFYEQYF. DNA for the CDR3: TGTGCCAGCAGCCTGAGGGGACAGGGATTCTACGAGCAGTACTTC.